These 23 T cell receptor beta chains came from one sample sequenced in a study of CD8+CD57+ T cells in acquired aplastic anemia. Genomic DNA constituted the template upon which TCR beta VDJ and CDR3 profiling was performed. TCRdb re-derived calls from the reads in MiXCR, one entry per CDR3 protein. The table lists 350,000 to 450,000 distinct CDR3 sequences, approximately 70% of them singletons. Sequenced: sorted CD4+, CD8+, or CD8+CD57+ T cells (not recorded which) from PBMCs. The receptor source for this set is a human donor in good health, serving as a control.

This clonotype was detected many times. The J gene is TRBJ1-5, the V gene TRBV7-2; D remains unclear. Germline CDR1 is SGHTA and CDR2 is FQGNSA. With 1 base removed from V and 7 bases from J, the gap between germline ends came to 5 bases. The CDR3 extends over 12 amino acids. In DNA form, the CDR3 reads TGTGCCAGCAGCTTAGGGGCCCAGCCCCAGCATTTT. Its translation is CASSLGAQPQHF.

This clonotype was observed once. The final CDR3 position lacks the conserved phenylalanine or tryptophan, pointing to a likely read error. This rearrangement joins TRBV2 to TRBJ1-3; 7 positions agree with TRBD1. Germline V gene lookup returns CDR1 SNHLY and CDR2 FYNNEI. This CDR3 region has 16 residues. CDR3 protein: CASSRQGGITGNIIYC. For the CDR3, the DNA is TGTGCCAGCAGCCGACAGGGTGGTATCACTGGAAACATCATATATTGT.

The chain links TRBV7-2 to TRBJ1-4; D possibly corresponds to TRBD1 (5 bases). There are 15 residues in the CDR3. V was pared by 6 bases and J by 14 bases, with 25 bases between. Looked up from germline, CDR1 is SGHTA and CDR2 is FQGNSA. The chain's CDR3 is CASRTSRADNEYLFF. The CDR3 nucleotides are TGTGCCAGCAGGACAAGCAGGGCGGATAATGAATATCTGTTTTTT.

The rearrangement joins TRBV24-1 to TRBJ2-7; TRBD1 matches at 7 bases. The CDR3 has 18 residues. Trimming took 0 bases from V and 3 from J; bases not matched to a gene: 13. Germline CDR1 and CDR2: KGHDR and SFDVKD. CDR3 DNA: TGTGCCACCAGTGATTTGCTCCAACAGGGGACGGTGAACTACGAGCAGTACTTC. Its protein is CATSDLLQQGTVNYEQYF.

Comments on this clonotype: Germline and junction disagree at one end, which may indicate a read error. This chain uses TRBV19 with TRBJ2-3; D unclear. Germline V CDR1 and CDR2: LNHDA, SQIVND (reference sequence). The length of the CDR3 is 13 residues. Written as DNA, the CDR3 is TGTGCCAGTAGTATGGAAGATACGCAGAATTTTGGCTTT. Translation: CASSMEDTQNFGF.

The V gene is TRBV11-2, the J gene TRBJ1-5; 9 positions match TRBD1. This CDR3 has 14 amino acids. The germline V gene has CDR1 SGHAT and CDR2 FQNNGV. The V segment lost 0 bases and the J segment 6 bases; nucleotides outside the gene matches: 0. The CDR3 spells CASSLEGQGQPQHF. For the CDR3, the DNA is TGTGCCAGCAGCTTAGAGGGACAGGGTCAGCCCCAGCATTTT.

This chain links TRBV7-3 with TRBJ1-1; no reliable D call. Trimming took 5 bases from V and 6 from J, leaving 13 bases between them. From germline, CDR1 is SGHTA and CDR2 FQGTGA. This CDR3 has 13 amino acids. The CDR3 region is CASSLGVSAEAFF. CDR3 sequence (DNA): TGTGCCAGCAGCCTGGGCGTGAGCGCTGAAGCTTTCTTT.

CDR3 region: CASSAPGLAASEQYF. DNA of the CDR3: TGTGCCAGCAGCGCGCCGGGACTCGCGGCGAGCGAGCAGTACTTC. The V gene is TRBV7-2, the J gene TRBJ2-7; tentative D call: TRBD2 (6 bases). The length of the CDR3 is 15 residues. From germline, CDR1 is SGHTA and CDR2 FQGNSA. V was trimmed by 5 bases and J by 6 bases, leaving 20 bases between them.

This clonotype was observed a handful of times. Here the CDR3 DNA reads TGCGCCAGCACCGCCACAGGGGTCAACTATGGCTACACCTTC. Its protein is CASTATGVNYGYTF. This chain links TRBV10-2 with TRBJ1-2, with 7 bases aligning to TRBD1. Germline V gives CDR1 WSHSY, CDR2 SAAADI. V gave up 7 bases and J gave up 2 bases; unmatched junction bases: 7. CDR3 length: 14 residues.

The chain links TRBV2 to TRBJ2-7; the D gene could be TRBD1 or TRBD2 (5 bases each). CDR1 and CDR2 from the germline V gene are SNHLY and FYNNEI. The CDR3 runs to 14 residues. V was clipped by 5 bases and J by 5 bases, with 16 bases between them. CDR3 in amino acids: CASSSVARDDEQYF. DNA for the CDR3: TGTGCCAGCAGTTCAGTGGCCAGGGACGACGAGCAGTACTTC.

CDR3 sequence: CSAPGPAYEQAFF. In DNA, the CDR3 is TGCAGTGCTCCCGGGCCAGCATACGAGCAAGCTTTCTTT. The chain joins TRBV20-1 to TRBJ1-1; no definite D call. CDR1 DFQATT and CDR2 SNEGSKA come from the germline V gene (reference sequence). Trimming removed 5 bases from V and 9 bases from J, with 19 bases in between. The CDR3 is 13 residues long.

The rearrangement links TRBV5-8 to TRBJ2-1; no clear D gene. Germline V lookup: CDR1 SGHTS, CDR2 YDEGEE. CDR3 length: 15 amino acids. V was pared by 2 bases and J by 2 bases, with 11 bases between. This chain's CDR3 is CASSFEETTYNEQFF. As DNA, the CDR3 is TGTGCCAGCAGCTTTGAGGAAACTACCTACAATGAGCAGTTCTTC.

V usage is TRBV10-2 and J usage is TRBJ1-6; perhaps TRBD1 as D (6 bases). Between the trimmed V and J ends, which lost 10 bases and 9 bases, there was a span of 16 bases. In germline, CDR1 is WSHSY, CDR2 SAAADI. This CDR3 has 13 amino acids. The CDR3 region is CAIRGREGSPLHF. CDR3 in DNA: TGCGCCATCAGGGGCAGGGAGGGTTCACCCCTCCACTTT.

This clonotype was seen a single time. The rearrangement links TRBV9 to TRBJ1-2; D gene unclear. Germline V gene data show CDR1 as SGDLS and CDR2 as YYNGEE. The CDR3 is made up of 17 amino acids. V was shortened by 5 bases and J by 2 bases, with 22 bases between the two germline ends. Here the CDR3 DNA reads TGTGCCAGCAGTTTGTCTAGGGCAGGTCGAGTGAACTATGGCTACACCTTC. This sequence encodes CASSLSRAGRVNYGYTF.

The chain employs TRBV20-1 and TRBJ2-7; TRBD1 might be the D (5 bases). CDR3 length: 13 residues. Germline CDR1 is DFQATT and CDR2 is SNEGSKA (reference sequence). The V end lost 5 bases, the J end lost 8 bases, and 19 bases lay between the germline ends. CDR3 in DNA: TGCAGTGCTGCAAGTACAGGTCTTATCCAGCAGTACTTC. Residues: CSAASTGLIQQYF.

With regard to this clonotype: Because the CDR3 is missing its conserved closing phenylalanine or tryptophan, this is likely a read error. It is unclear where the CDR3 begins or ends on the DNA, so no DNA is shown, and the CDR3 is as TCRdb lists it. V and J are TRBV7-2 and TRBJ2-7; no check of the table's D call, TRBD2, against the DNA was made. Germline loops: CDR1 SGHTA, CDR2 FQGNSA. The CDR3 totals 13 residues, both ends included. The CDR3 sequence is CASSWESSGKETQ.

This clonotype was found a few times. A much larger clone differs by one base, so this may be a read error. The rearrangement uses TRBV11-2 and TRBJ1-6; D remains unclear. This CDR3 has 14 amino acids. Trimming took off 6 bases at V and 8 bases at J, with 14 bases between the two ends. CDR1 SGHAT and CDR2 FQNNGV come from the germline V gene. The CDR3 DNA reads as TGTGCCAGCAGTGAAAAGTTAGCGGATTCACCCCTCCACTTT. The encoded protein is CASSEKLADSPLHF. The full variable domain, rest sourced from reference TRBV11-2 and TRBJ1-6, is EAGVAQSPRYKIIEKRQSVAFWCNPISGHATLYWYQQILGQGPKLLIQFQNNGVVDDSQLPKDRFSAERLKGVDSTLKIQPAKLEDSAVYLCASSEKLADSPLHFGNGTRLTVT.

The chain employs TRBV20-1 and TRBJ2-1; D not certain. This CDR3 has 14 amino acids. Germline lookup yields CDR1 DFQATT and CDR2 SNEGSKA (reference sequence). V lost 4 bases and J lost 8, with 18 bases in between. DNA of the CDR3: TGCAGTGCTAATCTGGCTACGAGGATCTATGAGCAGTTCTTC. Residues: CSANLATRIYEQFF.

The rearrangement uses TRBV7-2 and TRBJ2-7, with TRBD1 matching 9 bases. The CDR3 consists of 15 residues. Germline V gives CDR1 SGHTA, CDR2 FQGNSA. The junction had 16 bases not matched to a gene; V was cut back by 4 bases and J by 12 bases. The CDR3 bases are TGTGCCAGCAGCTCAGGGACAGGGAACTATGGCTACACGTACTTC. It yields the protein CASSSGTGNYGYTYF.

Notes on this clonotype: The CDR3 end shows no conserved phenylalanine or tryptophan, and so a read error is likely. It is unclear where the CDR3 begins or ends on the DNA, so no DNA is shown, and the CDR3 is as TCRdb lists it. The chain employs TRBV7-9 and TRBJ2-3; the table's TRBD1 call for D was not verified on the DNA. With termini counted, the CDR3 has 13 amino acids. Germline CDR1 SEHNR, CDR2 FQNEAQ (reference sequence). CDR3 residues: CASTLRWGQSPYE.

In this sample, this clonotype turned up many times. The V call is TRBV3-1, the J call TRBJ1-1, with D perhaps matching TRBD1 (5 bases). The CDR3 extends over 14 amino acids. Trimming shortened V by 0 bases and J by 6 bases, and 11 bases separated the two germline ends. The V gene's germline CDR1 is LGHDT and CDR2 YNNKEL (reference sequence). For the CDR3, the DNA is TGTGCCAGCAGCCAAGATTCCGGGGGGGCTGAAGCTTTCTTT. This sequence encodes CASSQDSGGAEAFF.

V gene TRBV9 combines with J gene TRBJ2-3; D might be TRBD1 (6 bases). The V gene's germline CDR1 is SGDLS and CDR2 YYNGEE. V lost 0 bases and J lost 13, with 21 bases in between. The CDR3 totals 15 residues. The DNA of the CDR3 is TGTGCCAGCAGCGTAGAGATCAGGGGAAAGCGTGAGAAGTATTTT. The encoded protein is CASSVEIRGKREKYF.

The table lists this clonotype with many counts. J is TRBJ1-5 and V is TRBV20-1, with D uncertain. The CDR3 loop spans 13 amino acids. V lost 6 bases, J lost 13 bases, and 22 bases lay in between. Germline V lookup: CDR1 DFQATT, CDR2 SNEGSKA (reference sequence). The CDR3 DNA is TGCAGTGCCATAGACCCTAAAGGTGGGTCTCAGCATTTT. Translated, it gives CSAIDPKGGSQHF.